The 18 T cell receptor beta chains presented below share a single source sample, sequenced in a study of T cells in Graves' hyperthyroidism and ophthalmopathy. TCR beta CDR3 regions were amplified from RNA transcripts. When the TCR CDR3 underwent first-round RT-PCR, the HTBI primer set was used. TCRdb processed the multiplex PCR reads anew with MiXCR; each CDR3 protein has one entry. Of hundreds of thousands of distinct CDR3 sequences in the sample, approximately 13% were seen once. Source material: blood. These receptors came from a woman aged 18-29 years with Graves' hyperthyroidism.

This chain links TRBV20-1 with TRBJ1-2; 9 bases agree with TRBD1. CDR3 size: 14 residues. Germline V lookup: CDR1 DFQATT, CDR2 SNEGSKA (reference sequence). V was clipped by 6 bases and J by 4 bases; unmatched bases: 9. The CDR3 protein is CSALDPDRGYGYTF. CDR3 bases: TGCAGTGCCCTAGACCCGGACAGGGGCTATGGCTACACCTTC.

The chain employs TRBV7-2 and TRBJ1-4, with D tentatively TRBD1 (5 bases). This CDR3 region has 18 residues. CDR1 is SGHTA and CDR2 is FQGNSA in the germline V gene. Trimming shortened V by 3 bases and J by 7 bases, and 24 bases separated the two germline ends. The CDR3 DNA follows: TGTGCCAGCAGCTTGACGCGCGCAGGAACAGATAGGGGTGAAAAACTGTTTTTT. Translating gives CASSLTRAGTDRGEKLFF.

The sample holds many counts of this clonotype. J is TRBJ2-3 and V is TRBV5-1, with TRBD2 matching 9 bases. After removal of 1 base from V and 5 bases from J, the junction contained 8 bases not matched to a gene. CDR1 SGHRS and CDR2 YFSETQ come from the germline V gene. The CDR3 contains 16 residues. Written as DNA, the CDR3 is TGCGCCAGCAGCTTGTCGTTAGCGGGAGTGGGAGATACGCAGTATTTT. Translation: CASSLSLAGVGDTQYF. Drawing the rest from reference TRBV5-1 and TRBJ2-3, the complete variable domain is KAGVTQTPRYLIKTRGQQVTLSCSPISGHRSVSWYQQTPGQGLQFLFEYFSETQRNKGNFPGRFSGRQFSNSRSEMNVSTLELGDSALYLCASSLSLAGVGDTQYFGPGTRLTVL.

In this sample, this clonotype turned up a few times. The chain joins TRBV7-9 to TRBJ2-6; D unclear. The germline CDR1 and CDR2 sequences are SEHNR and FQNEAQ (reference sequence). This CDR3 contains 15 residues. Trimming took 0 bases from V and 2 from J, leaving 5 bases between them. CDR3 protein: CASSLATAGANVLTF. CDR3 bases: TGTGCCAGCAGCTTAGCCACAGCTGGGGCCAACGTCCTGACTTTC.

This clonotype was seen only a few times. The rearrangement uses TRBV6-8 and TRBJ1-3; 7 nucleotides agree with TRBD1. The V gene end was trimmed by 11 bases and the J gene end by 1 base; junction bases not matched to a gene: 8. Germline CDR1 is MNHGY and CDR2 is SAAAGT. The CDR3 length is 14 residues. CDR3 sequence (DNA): TGTGCCGGACCGACAGGGTTTTCTGGAAACACCATATATTTT. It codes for CAGPTGFSGNTIYF.

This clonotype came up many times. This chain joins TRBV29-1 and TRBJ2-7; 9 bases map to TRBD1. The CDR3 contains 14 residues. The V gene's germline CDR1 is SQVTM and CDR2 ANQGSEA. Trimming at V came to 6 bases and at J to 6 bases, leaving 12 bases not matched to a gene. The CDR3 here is CSVRSGTGHPEQYF. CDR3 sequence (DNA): TGCAGCGTCCGGTCCGGGACAGGGCATCCCGAGCAGTACTTC.

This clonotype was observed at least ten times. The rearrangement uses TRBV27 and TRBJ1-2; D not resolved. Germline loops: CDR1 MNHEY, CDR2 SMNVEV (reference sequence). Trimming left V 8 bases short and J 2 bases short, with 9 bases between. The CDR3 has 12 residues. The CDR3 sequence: CASSSQNYGYTF. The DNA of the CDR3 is TGTGCCAGCTCGTCCCAAAACTATGGCTACACCTTC.

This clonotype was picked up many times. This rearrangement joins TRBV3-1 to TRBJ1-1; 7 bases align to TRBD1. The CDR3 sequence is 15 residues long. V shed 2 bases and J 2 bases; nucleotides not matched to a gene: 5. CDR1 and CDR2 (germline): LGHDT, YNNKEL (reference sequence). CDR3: CASSQFRQGNTEAFF. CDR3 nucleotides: TGTGCCAGCAGCCAATTCCGACAGGGTAACACTGAAGCTTTCTTT.

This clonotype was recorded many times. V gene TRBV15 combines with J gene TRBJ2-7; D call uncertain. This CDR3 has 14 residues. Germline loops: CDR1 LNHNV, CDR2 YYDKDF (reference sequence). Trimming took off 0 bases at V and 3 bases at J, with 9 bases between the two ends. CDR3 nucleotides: TGTGCCACCAGCAGAGATTTGCCCAGCTACGAGCAGTACTTC. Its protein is CATSRDLPSYEQYF.

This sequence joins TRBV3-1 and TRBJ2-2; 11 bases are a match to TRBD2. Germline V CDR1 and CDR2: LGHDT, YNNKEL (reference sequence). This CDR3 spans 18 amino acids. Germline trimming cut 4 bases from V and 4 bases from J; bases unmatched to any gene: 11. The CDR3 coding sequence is TGTGCCAGCAGCCCCAACCCCCCTACTAGCGGGAGCACCGGGGAGCTGTTTTTT. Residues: CASSPNPPTSGSTGELFF.

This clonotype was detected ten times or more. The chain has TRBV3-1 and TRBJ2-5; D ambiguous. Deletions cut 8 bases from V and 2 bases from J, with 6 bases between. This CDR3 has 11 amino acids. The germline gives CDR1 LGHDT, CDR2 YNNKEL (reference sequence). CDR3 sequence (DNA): TGTGCCAGCGGGTATCAAGAGACCCAGTACTTC. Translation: CASGYQETQYF.

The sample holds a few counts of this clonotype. The CDR3 protein is CASSLRDRGRYYSSSYEQYF. Here the CDR3 DNA reads TGTGCCAGCAGCCTCCGAGACAGGGGGCGATATTACTCCTCCTCCTACGAGCAGTACTTC. The V and J genes are TRBV7-2 and TRBJ2-7, with 10 bases that match TRBD1. CDR1 is SGHTA and CDR2 is FQGNSA in the germline V gene. There are 20 residues in the CDR3. J lost 0 bases, V lost 5 bases, and 19 bases had no gene match.

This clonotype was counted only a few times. The CDR3 DNA reads as TGTGCCATCGGGGAAGGGGGGAACACCGGGGAGCTGTTTTTT. This encodes CAIGEGGNTGELFF. The genes are TRBV10-3 and TRBJ2-2; D may be TRBD1 (6 bases). V shed 8 bases and J shed 1 base, with 11 bases lying between them. Germline V gene lookup returns CDR1 ENHRY and CDR2 SYGVKD. The CDR3 consists of 14 residues.

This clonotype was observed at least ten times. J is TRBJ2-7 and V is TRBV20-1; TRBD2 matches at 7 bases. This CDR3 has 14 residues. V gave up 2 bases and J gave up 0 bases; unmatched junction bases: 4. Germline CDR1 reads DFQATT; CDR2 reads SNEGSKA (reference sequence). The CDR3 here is CSARRSGNSYEQYF. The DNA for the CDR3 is TGCAGTGCTAGAAGAAGCGGGAACTCCTACGAGCAGTACTTC.

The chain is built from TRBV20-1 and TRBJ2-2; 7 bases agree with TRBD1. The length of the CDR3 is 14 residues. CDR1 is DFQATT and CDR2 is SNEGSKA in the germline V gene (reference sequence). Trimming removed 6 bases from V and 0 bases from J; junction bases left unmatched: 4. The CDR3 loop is CSATDRANTGELFF. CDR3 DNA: TGCAGTGCGACCGACAGGGCGAACACCGGGGAGCTGTTTTTT.

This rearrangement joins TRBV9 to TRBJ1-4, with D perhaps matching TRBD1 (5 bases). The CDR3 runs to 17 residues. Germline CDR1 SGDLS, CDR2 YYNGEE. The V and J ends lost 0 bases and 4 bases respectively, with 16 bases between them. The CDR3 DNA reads TGTGCCAGCAGCGTAGGCATTACGGGGGTGGATAATGAAAAACTGTTTTTT. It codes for CASSVGITGVDNEKLFF.

The CDR3 sequence: CASSQGARGRPNTEAFF. DNA of the CDR3: TGCGCCAGCAGCCAAGGGGCCAGGGGGCGACCGAACACTGAAGCTTTCTTT. V gene TRBV4-3 combines with J gene TRBJ1-1, with 8 bases aligning to TRBD1. From germline, CDR1 is LGHNA and CDR2 YSLEER. The CDR3 is 17 residues long. V dropped 1 base and J dropped 1; count of bases not matched to a gene: 8.

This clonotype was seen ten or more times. CDR3 sequence: CASSLLASSYNEQFF. CDR3 DNA sequence: TGTGCCAGCAGTCTACTAGCGAGCTCCTACAATGAGCAGTTCTTC. The V and J genes are TRBV28 and TRBJ2-1; 7 nucleotides align to TRBD2. Trimming cost V 5 bases and J 0 bases; bases outside gene matches: 4. Germline V gene lookup returns CDR1 MDHEN and CDR2 SYDVKM. The CDR3 is made up of 15 amino acids.